One sample yielded the 27 T cell receptor beta chains listed below, sequenced in a study of blood T cell repertoires in COVID-19 (dated by TCRdb to about 2020). The receptor library was made with the immunoSEQ multiplex PCR assay. TCRdb retrieved this table from immuneACCESS and kept in-frame rearrangements only. Not all clones are present; in checked studies, unresolved V genes account for under half, and no reason is known for the remainder. Counted in this sample were around 220,000 clones; around 84% of them appeared once. Together, the top ten hold about 7.7% of the sample. Sequencing input: PBMCs or T cells enriched from blood (not recorded which). The receptor source for this set is a woman aged 40 to 55 with acute COVID-19.

The V and J genes are TRBV6-2 or TRBV6-3 and TRBJ2-5, with 7 bases fitting TRBD2. After removal of 5 bases from V and 1 base from J, the junction contained 7 bases not matched to a gene. This CDR3 contains 15 residues. The germline gives CDR1 MNHEY, CDR2 SVGEGT. The CDR3 DNA follows: TGTGCCAGCAGTGGGGGGGATGGGGGCCAAGAGACCCAGTACTTC. Its translation is CASSGGDGGQETQYF.

The chain employs TRBV12-3 or TRBV12-4 and TRBJ1-2; D gene uncertain. CDR3 length equals 13 residues. Trimming removed 3 bases from V and 6 bases from J, with 11 bases in between. The CDR3 region is CASSFVDTHGYTF. The DNA for the CDR3 is TGTGCCAGCAGTTTTGTAGATACTCATGGCTACACCTTC.

This rearrangement joins TRBV27 to TRBJ2-7; D gene ambiguous. The CDR3 sequence is 14 residues long. V lost 5 bases, J lost 0 bases, and 11 bases lay in between. Germline loops: CDR1 MNHEY, CDR2 SMNVEV (reference sequence). The CDR3 DNA sequence: TGTGCCAGCAGTCCCAACAGTCCCTCCTACGAGCAGTACTTC. Amino acids: CASSPNSPSYEQYF.

The chain couples TRBV7-3 to TRBJ1-3; no reliable D call. This CDR3 contains 15 residues. CDR1 and CDR2 (germline): SGHTA, FQGTGA. Trimming shortened V by 2 bases and J by 2 bases, and 10 bases separated the two germline ends. The CDR3: CASSLSGPAGNTIYF. The CDR3, as DNA: TGTGCCAGCAGCTTATCAGGTCCCGCTGGAAACACCATATATTTT.

The chain combines TRBV27 with TRBJ1-6; 10 bases line up with TRBD1. The CDR3 sequence is 15 residues long. Germline values: CDR1 MNHEY, CDR2 SMNVEV (reference sequence). Trimming at V came to 5 bases and at J to 9 bases, leaving 7 bases not matched to a gene. The CDR3 DNA follows: TGTGCCAGCAGTGGATGGACAGGGGGAGGTTCACCCCTCCACTTT. Amino acid sequence: CASSGWTGGGSPLHF.

The CDR3 DNA reads TGTGCCACCAGCCCCGGAGGCCCGGGAGAAGAGACCCAGTACTTC. This codes for CATSPGGPGEETQYF. This sequence joins TRBV15 and TRBJ2-5; D may be TRBD2 (6 bases). The CDR3 has 15 amino acids. With 5 bases removed from V and 3 bases from J, the gap between germline ends came to 16 bases. Germline CDR1 LNHNV, CDR2 YYDKDF (reference sequence).

The V gene is TRBV24-1, the J gene TRBJ2-7; D gene unclear. The V gene lost 6 bases and the J gene lost 12 bases, with 14 bases spanning the gap. The germline CDR1 and CDR2 sequences are KGHDR and SFDVKD. The CDR3 has 11 amino acids. The CDR3 DNA sequence: TGTGCCACCAGTTTGTACGGGTCATGGTACTTC. Translated: CATSLYGSWYF.

The CDR3 region has the DNA TGTGCCAGCAGCCCCGACCGGACAGGCGCGAACACCGGGGAGCTGTTTTTT. This sequence encodes CASSPDRTGANTGELFF. The chain recombines TRBV7-3 with TRBJ2-2; 7 bases are shared with TRBD1. CDR3 length: 17 residues. V shed 5 bases and J 0 bases; nucleotides not matched to a gene: 9. Germline CDR1 reads SGHTA; CDR2 reads FQGTGA. The full variable domain, rest sourced from reference TRBV7-3 and TRBJ2-2, is GAGVSQTPSNKVTEKGKYVELRCDPISGHTALYWYRQSLGQGPEFLIYFQGTGAADDSGLPNDRFFAVRPEGSVSTLKIQRTERGDSAVYLCASSPDRTGANTGELFFGEGSRLTVL.

This rearrangement joins TRBV29-1 to TRBJ2-7; 7 bases map to TRBD1. CDR1 and CDR2 from the germline V gene are SQVTM and ANQGSEA. This CDR3 has 13 residues. V lost 5 bases to trimming and J lost 2 bases; unmatched junction nucleotides: 6. CDR3 DNA: TGCAGCGTTCTAAACAGGGGTACCTACGAGCAGTACTTC. This gives the protein CSVLNRGTYEQYF.

V is TRBV7-9 and J is TRBJ2-1; D perhaps matches TRBD2 (6 bases). Germline V gives CDR1 SEHNR, CDR2 FQNEAQ (reference sequence). This CDR3 comprises 14 residues. Trimming cost V 1 base and J 5 bases, with 9 bases left between them. The CDR3 here is CASSLGDFHNEQFF. The CDR3 bases are TGTGCCAGCAGCTTAGGGGACTTCCACAATGAGCAGTTCTTC.

This chain joins TRBV27 and TRBJ1-4; 9 nucleotides align to TRBD1. Germline CDR1 is MNHEY and CDR2 is SMNVEV (reference sequence). Unmatched junction bases numbered 7, after V lost 6 bases and J lost 8 bases. The CDR3 is 14 amino acids. The CDR3, as DNA: TGTGCCAGCAGACCACAGGGGGCGAGGGAAAAACTGTTTTTT. Translation: CASRPQGAREKLFF.

The gene calls are TRBV6-1 and TRBJ1-4; TRBD1 might be the D (5 bases). Trimming took 2 bases from V and 17 from J, leaving 18 bases between them. The germline V gene has CDR1 MNHNS and CDR2 SASEGT. The CDR3 covers 13 residues. The CDR3 DNA reads as TGTGCCAGCAGTGAATCGTATTTGGGAGGGGTATTTTTT. This sequence encodes CASSESYLGGVFF.

This chain uses TRBV28 with TRBJ2-7; 8 nucleotides align to TRBD1. The ends lost 4 bases at V and 2 bases at J; junction bases unmatched: 13. This CDR3 is built from 17 residues. CDR1 and CDR2 (germline): MDHEN, SYDVKM. CDR3 coding DNA: TGTGCCAGCAGTTCCCCCACCGGGACAGGTCAACCCTACGAGCAGTACTTC. It codes for CASSSPTGTGQPYEQYF.

The chain joins TRBV19 to TRBJ2-3, with 10 bases fitting TRBD2. The CDR3 length is 15 residues. The V segment lost 8 bases and the J segment 4 bases; nucleotides outside the gene matches: 9. CDR1 is LNHDA and CDR2 is SQIVND in the germline V gene (reference sequence). CDR3 residues: CASSPIAGGADTQYF. DNA of the CDR3: TGTGCCAGTTCACCAATAGCGGGGGGAGCAGATACGCAGTATTTT.

The rearrangement links TRBV2 to TRBJ2-7; maybe TRBD1 (6 bases). Germline V CDR1 and CDR2: SNHLY, FYNNEI. Trimming pared 5 bases from V and 3 bases from J, leaving 20 bases between. The CDR3 spans 16 residues. This CDR3 is CASSPSGGLGDYEQYF. CDR3 in DNA: TGTGCCAGCAGTCCGTCTGGGGGCTTGGGGGACTACGAGCAGTACTTC.

This chain connects TRBV6-2 or TRBV6-3 to TRBJ2-5, with 8 bases lining up with TRBD1. Germline assignment: CDR1 MNHEY and CDR2 SVGEGT. CDR3 length equals 15 residues. Trimming cost V 2 bases and J 5 bases; bases outside gene matches: 7. For the CDR3, the DNA is TGTGCCAGCAGTTACGCCGGCAGGGGGCTGGAGACCCAGTACTTC. Translated, it gives CASSYAGRGLETQYF.

The chain joins TRBV29-1 to TRBJ2-1, with 9 bases that match TRBD2. With V trimmed by 3 bases and J by 7 bases, 4 bases remained unmatched. The length of the CDR3 is 13 residues. Germline V gene sequence: CDR1 SQVTM, CDR2 ANQGSEA. The CDR3 DNA reads TGCAGCGTTGATAGTAGCGGGGGAAATGAGCAGTTCTTC. Translated: CSVDSSGGNEQFF.

This clone was observed a few times. The chain uses TRBV11-3 and TRBJ2-2, with 10 bases identical to TRBD2. After removal of 3 bases from V and 6 bases from J, the junction contained 4 bases not matched to a gene. The CDR3 has 15 residues. Germline V gene data show CDR1 as SGHNT and CDR2 as YENEEA. The CDR3 loop reads CASSLVAGGPGELFF. DNA for the CDR3: TGTGCCAGCAGCTTGGTAGCGGGGGGCCCCGGGGAGCTGTTTTTT.

The chain links TRBV5-1 to TRBJ2-7, with TRBD2 matching over 7 bases. Germline trimming cut 4 bases from V and 4 bases from J; bases unmatched to any gene: 5. CDR1 is SGHRS and CDR2 is YFSETQ in the germline V gene. The CDR3 runs to 13 residues. The CDR3 sequence: CASSRGGEYEQYF. CDR3 nucleotides: TGCGCCAGCAGCCGCGGGGGAGAATACGAGCAGTACTTC.

In its sample, this clone was seen once. J is TRBJ2-3 and V is TRBV9; D gene ambiguous. CDR1 SGDLS and CDR2 YYNGEE come from the germline V gene. The CDR3 runs 15 residues. Trimming took 0 bases from V and 1 from J, leaving 9 bases between them. CDR3 DNA: TGTGCCAGCAGCGTAGCTGGGCTACGCACAGATACGCAGTATTTT. Translating it yields CASSVAGLRTDTQYF.

The CDR3 nucleotides are TGTGCCAGCTCACCGACAGGGGAGGGGACCCAGTACTTC. It specifies CASSPTGEGTQYF. The V gene is TRBV18, the J gene TRBJ2-5; D may be TRBD1 (8 bases). Germline V gene lookup returns CDR1 KGHSH and CDR2 LQKENI. Trimming left V 3 bases short and J 7 bases short, with 12 bases between. The CDR3 length is 13 residues.

The chain carries TRBV6-1 and TRBJ1-2, with D perhaps TRBD1 (5 bases). Trimming pared 2 bases from V and 4 bases from J, leaving 8 bases between. The CDR3 has 13 amino acids. Germline lookup yields CDR1 MNHNS and CDR2 SASEGT. CDR3 sequence (DNA): TGTGCCAGCAGTGAACGGGGGGGCTATGGCTACACCTTC. Its translation is CASSERGGYGYTF.

The chain combines TRBV5-6 with TRBJ1-2; D is unclear. The CDR3 totals 12 residues. Trimming removed 6 bases from V and 8 bases from J, with 14 bases in between. CDR1 and CDR2 (germline): SGHDT, YYEEEE. The CDR3 sequence is CASTLGIGGYTF. CDR3 bases: TGTGCCAGCACCCTCGGGATAGGGGGCTACACCTTC.

CDR3 in DNA: TGTGCCTGGAGTGTAGGAGGGACTTACGACTACTATGGCTACACCTTC. This translates into CAWSVGGTYDYYGYTF. V and J are TRBV30 and TRBJ1-2, with D maybe TRBD1 (5 bases). The V and J ends lost 0 bases and 3 bases respectively, with 17 bases between them. The CDR3 loop spans 16 amino acids. The germline V gene has CDR1 GTSNPN and CDR2 SVGIG (reference sequence).

This clone was seen just once. The V gene is TRBV6-1, the J gene TRBJ2-1; 9 bases map to TRBD2. CDR1 and CDR2 from the germline V gene are MNHNS and SASEGT. V lost 4 bases, J lost 3 bases, and 10 bases stayed unmatched. The CDR3 runs to 17 residues. The CDR3 DNA sequence: TGTGCCAGCAGTGTAGACATAGCGGGGGCGATCTACAATGAGCAGTTCTTC. It specifies CASSVDIAGAIYNEQFF.

This clone was counted at least ten times. The V call is TRBV28, the J call TRBJ2-5; 9 bases match TRBD1. The CDR3 covers 16 residues. With 6 bases clipped from V and 1 base from J, the junction kept 9 bases outside the gene matches. Germline CDR1 MDHEN, CDR2 SYDVKM. The CDR3 region is CASRKPGQGFQETQYF. The CDR3 coding sequence is TGTGCCAGCAGGAAGCCGGGACAGGGTTTCCAAGAGACCCAGTACTTC.

The V gene is TRBV19, the J gene TRBJ2-1; possibly TRBD2 for D (6 bases). In germline, CDR1 is LNHDA, CDR2 SQIVND (reference sequence). Trimming stripped 2 bases from V and 9 bases from J, with 14 bases between. There are 14 residues in the CDR3. This CDR3 reads CASSIYGGAGEQFF. The CDR3 nucleotides read TGTGCCAGTAGTATATATGGGGGAGCGGGTGAGCAGTTCTTC. The full variable domain, its missing parts supplied by reference TRBV19 and TRBJ2-1, is DGGITQSPKYLFRKEGQNVTLSCEQNLNHDAMYWYRQDPGQGLRLIYYSQIVNDFQKGDIAEGYSVSREKKESFPLTVTSAQKNPTAFYLCASSIYGGAGEQFFGPGTRLTVL.